One T cell receptor (beta chain) is described in this entry. Individuals aged about 18 to 89 years were recruited from 20 to 25 US areas. Participants' own reports of clinical history determined their cohort assignment. Recovered participants had two consecutive negative NP/OP PCR tests, healthcare professional clearance, or symptom resolution. Data came from immunoSEQ multiplex PCR; TCRdb stores just in-frame clones and leaves some out. Of hundreds of thousands of clones listed, under 95% are singletons. The entry originates in a study of blood T cell repertoires in COVID-19. In the study overall: The analysed material was cDNA or gDNA that came from T cells, B-cell-depleted T cells, or PBMCs.

The origin of this receptor is a man aged 55 to 70 who had recovered from COVID-19. Source material: PBMCs or T cells enriched from blood (not recorded which).

CDR3 DNA sequence: TGTGCCTGGAGTGTAGGAAATTGGGGCGTCCGAAACACCATATATTTT. This sequence encodes CAWSVGNWGVRNTIYF. The chain couples TRBV30 to TRBJ1-3; a weak D match, TRBD1 (5 bases). The V end lost 0 bases, the J end lost 5 bases, and 17 bases lay between the germline ends. This CDR3 region has 16 residues. Germline CDR1 GTSNPN, CDR2 SVGIG (reference sequence).